This T cell receptor (beta chain) emerged from a study of cytomegalovirus exposure and HLA in healthy donors. Points from the study as a whole: Earlier results showed most TCR beta V segments being productive about 90% or about 30% of the time. The study listed roughly 150 cytomegalovirus-associated TCR beta chains. Donor immune exposure was known only as CMV serostatus.

Researchers ran the PCR with 60 Vbeta and 13 Jbeta primers. The protocol was immunoSEQ multiplex PCR, while the TCRdb copy is restricted to in-frame clones and leaves out a portion. The table records approximately 150,000 clones, around three quarters of them present only once. As for this clone: Its target is not known.

Nominally healthy donors provided the samples, though records likely missed some immune exposures. This CDR3 comprises 13 residues. CDR1 is SQVTM and CDR2 is ANQGSEA in the germline V gene. After removal of 6 bases from V and 6 bases from J, the junction contained 11 bases not matched to a gene. The TCR comes from a middle-aged woman in good health and CMV-seronegative. The V call is TRBV29-1, the J call TRBJ2-7; 7 bases are a match to TRBD2. Sample: PBMCs. The chain's CDR3 is CSVGTTSSVEQYF. The CDR3 DNA reads TGCAGCGTAGGGACTACCTCTTCCGTCGAGCAGTACTTC.